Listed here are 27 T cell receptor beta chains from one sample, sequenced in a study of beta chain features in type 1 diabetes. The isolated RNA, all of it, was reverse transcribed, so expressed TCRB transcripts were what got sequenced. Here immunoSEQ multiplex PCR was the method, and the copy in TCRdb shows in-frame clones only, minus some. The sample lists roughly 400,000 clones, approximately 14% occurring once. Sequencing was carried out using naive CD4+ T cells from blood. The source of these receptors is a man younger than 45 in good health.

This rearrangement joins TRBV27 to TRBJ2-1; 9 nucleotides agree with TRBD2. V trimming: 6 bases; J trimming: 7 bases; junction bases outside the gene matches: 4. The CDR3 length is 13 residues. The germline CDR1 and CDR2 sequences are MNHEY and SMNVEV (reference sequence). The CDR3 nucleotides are TGTGCCAGCAGGGGGACTAGCCGGAATGAGCAGTTCTTC. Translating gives CASRGTSRNEQFF.

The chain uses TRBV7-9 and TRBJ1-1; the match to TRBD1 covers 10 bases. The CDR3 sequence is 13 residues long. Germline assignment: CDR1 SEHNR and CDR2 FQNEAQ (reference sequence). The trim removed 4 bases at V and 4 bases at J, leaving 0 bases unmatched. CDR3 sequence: CASSWTGGTEAFF. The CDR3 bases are TGTGCCAGCAGCTGGACAGGGGGCACTGAAGCTTTCTTT.

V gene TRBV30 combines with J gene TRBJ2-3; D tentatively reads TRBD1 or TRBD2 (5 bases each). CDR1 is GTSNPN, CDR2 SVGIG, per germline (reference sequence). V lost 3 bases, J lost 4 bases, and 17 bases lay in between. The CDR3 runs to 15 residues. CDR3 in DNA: TGTGCCTGGAGGAGAGCGAGGGGCTCACCAGATACGCAGTATTTT. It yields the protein CAWRRARGSPDTQYF. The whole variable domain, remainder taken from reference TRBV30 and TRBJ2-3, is SQTIHQWPATLVQPVGSPLSLECTVEGTSNPNLYWYRQAAGRGLQLLFYSVGIGQISSEVPQNLSASRPQDRQFILSSKKLLLSDSGFYLCAWRRARGSPDTQYFGPGTRLTVL.

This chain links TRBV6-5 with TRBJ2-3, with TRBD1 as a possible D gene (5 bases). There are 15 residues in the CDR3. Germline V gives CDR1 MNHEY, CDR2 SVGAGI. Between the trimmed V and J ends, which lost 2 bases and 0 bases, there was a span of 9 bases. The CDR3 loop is CASSYDPGSTDTQYF. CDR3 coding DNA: TGTGCCAGCAGTTACGACCCAGGGAGCACAGATACGCAGTATTTT.

Written as DNA, the CDR3 is TGTGCCAGCAGCGGACAGGGCCCAGATACGCAGTATTTT. Protein product: CASSGQGPDTQYF. The genes are TRBV7-9 and TRBJ2-3, with 8 bases identical to TRBD1. CDR3 size: 13 residues. The germline gives CDR1 SEHNR, CDR2 FQNEAQ (reference sequence). J was trimmed by 4 bases and V by 5 bases; bases with no gene match: 2. Full variable domain (remainder filled in from reference TRBV7-9 and TRBJ2-3): DTGVSQNPRHKITKRGQNVTFRCDPISEHNRLYWYRQTLGQGPEFLTYFQNEAQLEKSRLLSDRFSAERPKGSFSTLEIQRTEQGDSAMYLCASSGQGPDTQYFGPGTRLTVL.

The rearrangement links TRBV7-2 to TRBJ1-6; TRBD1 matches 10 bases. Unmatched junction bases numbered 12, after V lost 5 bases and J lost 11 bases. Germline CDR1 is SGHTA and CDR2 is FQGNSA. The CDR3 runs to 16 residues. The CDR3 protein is CASSPRPGQGRTPLHF. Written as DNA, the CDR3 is TGTGCCAGCAGCCCACGACCGGGACAGGGGCGGACACCCCTCCACTTT. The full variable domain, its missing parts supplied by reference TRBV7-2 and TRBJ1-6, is GAGVSQSPSNKVTEKGKDVELRCDPISGHTALYWYRQSLGQGLEFLIYFQGNSAPDKSGLPSDRFSAERTGGSVSTLTIQRTQQEDSAVYLCASSPRPGQGRTPLHFGNGTRLTVT.

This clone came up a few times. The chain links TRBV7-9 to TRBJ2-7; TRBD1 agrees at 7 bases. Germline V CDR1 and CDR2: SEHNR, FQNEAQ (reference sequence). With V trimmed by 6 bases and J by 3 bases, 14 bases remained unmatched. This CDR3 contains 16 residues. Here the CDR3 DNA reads TGTGCCAGCAGGGACCTTAGGGACAGATCTTTCTACGAGCAGTACGTC. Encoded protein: CASRDLRDRSFYEQYV.

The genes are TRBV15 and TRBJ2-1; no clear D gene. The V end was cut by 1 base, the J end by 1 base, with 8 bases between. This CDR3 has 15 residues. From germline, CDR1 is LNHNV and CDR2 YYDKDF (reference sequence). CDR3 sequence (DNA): TGTGCCACCAGCAGAGTACCCCAATCCTACAATGAGCAGTTCTTC. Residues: CATSRVPQSYNEQFF.

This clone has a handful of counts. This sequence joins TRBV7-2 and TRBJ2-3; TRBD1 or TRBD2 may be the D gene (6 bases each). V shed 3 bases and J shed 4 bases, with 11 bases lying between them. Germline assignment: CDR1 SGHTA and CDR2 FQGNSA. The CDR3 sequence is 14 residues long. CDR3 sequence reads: CASSFGGAPDTQYF. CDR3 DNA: TGTGCCAGCAGCTTCGGGGGCGCCCCAGATACGCAGTATTTT.

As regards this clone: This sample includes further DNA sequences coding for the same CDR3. CDR3 DNA sequence: TGTGCCAGCAGCTTAGCTCAGAACACTGAAGCTTTCTTT. It encodes CASSLAQNTEAFF. The V and J genes are TRBV7-6 and TRBJ1-1; D unresolved. Between the trimmed V and J ends, which lost 0 bases and 1 base, there was a span of 3 bases. Germline values: CDR1 SGHVS, CDR2 FNYEAQ. CDR3 size: 13 residues.

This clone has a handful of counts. The CDR3 DNA follows: TGTGCCAGTAGTCCGACAGGGCTATATGGCTACACCTTC. Translation gives CASSPTGLYGYTF. This chain links TRBV19 with TRBJ1-2, with 7 positions matching TRBD1. CDR3 length: 13 residues. The V gene's germline CDR1 is LNHDA and CDR2 SQIVND (reference sequence). The V and J ends lost 5 bases and 5 bases, in that order; junction bases with no gene match: 5. The variable domain in full, completed from reference TRBV19 and TRBJ1-2, reads DGGITQSPKYLFRKEGQNVTLSCEQNLNHDAMYWYRQDPGQGLRLIYYSQIVNDFQKGDIAEGYSVSREKKESFPLTVTSAQKNPTAFYLCASSPTGLYGYTFGSGTRLTVV.

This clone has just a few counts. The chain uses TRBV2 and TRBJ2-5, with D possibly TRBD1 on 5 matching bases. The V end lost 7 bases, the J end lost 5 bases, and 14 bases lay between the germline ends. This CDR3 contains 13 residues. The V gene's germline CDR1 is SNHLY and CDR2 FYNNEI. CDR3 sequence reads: CASNPGLGETQYF. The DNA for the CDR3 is TGTGCCAGCAACCCAGGGCTCGGGGAGACCCAGTACTTC. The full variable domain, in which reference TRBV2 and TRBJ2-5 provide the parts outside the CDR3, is EPEVTQTPSHQVTQMGQEVILRCVPISNHLYFYWYRQILGQKVEFLVSFYNNEISEKSEIFDDQFSVERPDGSNFTLKIRSTKLEDSAMYFCASNPGLGETQYFGPGTRLLVL.

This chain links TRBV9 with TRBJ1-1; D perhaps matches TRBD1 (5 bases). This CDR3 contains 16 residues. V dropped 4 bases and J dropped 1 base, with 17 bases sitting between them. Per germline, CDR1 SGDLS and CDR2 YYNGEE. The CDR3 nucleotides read TGTGCCAGCAGCTCAAGCCCCGGAGACAGGAACACTGAAGCTTTCTTT. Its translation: CASSSSPGDRNTEAFF.

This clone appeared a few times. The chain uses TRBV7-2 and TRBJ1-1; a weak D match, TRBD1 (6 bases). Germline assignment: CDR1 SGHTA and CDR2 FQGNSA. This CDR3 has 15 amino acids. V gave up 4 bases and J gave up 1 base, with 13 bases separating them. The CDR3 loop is CASSSLGGSNTEAFF. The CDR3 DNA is TGTGCCAGCAGCTCCCTAGGGGGATCGAACACTGAAGCTTTCTTT.

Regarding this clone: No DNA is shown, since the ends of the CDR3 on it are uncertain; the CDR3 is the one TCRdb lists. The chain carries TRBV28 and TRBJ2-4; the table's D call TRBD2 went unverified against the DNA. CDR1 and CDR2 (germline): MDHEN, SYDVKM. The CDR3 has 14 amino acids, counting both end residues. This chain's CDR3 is CASSSSGAKNIQYF.

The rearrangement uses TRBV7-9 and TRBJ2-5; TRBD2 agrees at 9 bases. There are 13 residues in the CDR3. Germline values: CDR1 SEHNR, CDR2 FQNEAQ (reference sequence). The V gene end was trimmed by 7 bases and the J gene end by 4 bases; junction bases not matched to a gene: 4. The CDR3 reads CASNIAGAETQYF. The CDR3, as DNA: TGTGCCAGCAATATAGCGGGGGCAGAGACCCAGTACTTC.

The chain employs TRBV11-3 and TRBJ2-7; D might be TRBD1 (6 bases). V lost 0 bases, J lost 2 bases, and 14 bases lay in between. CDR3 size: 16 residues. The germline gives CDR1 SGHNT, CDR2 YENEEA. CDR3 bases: TGTGCCAGCAGCTTAGAAGGTTGGGGGCAGACCTACGAGCAGTACGTC. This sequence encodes CASSLEGWGQTYEQYV.

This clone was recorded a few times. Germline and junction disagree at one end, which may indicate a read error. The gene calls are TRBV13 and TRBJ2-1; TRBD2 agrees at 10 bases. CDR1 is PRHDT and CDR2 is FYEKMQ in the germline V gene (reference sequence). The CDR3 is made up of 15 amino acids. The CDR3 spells CAGSIGTSVYNEQFF. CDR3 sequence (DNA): TGTGCCGGCAGCATCGGGACTAGCGTGTACAATGAGCAGTTCTTC.

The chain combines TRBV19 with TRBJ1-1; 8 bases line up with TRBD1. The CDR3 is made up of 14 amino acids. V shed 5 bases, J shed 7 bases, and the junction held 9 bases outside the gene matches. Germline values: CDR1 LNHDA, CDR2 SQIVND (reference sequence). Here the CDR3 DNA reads TGTGCCAGTAGTGTCGACAGGGGTGGGTTTGAAGCTTTCTTT. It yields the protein CASSVDRGGFEAFF.

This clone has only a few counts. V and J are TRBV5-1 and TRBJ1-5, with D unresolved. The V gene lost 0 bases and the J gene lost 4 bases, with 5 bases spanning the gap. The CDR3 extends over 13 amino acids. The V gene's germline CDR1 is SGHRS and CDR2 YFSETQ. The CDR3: CASSLDGNQPQHF. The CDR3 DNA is TGCGCCAGCAGCTTGGACGGTAATCAGCCCCAGCATTTT.

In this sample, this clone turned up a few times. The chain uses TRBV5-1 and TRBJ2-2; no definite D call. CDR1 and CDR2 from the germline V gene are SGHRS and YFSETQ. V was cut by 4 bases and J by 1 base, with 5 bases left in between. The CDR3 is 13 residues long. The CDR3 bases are TGCGCCAGCAGCAAGGGGAACACCGGGGAGCTGTTTTTT. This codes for CASSKGNTGELFF. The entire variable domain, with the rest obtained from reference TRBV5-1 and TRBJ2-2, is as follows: KAGVTQTPRYLIKTRGQQVTLSCSPISGHRSVSWYQQTPGQGLQFLFEYFSETQRNKGNFPGRFSGRQFSNSRSEMNVSTLELGDSALYLCASSKGNTGELFFGEGSRLTVL.

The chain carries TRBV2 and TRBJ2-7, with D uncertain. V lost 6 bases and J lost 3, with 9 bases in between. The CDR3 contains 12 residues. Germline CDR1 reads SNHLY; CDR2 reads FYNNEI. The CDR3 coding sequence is TGTGCCAGCAGACAGTCTCTCTACGAGCAGTACTTC. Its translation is CASRQSLYEQYF.

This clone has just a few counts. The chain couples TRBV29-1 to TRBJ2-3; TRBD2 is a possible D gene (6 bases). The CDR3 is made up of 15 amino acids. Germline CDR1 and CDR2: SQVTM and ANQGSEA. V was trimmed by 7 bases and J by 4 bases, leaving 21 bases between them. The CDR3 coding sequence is TGCAGCGCGCCGGCGGGGCAGGGTTGGTCAGATACGCAGTATTTT. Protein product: CSAPAGQGWSDTQYF.

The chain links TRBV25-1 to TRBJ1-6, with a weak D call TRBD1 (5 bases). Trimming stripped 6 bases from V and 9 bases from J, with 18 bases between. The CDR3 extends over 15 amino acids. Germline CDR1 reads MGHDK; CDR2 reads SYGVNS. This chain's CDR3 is CASSLGGPGFSPLHF. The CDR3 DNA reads TGTGCCAGCAGCCTGGGGGGACCCGGTTTTTCACCCCTCCACTTT.

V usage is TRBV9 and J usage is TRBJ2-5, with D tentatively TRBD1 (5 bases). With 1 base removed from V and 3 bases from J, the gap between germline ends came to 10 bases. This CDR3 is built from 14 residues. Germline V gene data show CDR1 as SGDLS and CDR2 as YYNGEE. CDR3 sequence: CASSVLGLEETQYF. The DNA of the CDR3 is TGTGCCAGCAGCGTATTGGGGCTGGAAGAGACCCAGTACTTC.

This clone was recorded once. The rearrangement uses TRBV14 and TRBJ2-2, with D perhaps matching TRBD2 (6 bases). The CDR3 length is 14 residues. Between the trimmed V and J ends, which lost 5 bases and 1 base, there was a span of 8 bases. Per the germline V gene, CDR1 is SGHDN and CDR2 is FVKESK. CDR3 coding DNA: TGTGCCAGCAGCTCGACTAGGAACACCGGGGAGCTGTTTTTT. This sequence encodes CASSSTRNTGELFF.

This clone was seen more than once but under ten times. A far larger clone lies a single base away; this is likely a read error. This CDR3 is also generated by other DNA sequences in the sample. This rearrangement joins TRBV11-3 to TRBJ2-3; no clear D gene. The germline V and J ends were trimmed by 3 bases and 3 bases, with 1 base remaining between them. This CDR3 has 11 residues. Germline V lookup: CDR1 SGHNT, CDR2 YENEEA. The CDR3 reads CASSLTDTQYF. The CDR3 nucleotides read TGTGCCAGCAGCTTGACAGATACGCAGTATTTT. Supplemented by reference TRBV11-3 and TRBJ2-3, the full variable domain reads EAGVVQSPRYKIIEKKQPVAFWCNPISGHNTLYWYLQNLGQGPELLIRYENEEAVDDSQLPKDRFSAERLKGVDSTLKIQPAELGDSAVYLCASSLTDTQYFGPGTRLTVL.